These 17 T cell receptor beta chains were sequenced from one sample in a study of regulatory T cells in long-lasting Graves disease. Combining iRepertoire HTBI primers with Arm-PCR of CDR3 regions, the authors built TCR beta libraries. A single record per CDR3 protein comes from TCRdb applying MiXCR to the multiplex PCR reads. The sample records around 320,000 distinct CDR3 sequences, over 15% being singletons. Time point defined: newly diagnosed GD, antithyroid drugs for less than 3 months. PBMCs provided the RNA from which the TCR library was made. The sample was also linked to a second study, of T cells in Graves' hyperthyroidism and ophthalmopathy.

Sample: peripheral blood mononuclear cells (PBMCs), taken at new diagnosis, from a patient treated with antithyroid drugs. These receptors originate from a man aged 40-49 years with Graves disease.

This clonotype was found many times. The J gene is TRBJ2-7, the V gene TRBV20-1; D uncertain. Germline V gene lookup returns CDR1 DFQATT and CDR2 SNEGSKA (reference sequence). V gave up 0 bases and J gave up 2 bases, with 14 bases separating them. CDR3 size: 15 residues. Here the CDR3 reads CSARDHAASTYEQYF. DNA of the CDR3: TGCAGTGCTAGAGATCATGCGGCATCCACCTACGAGCAGTACTTC.

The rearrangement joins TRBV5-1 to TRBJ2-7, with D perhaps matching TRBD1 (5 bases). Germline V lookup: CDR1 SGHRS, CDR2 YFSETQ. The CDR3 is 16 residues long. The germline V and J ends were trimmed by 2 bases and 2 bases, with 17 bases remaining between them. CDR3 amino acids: CASSLLWGSTTYEQYF. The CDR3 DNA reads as TGCGCCAGCAGCTTATTATGGGGCTCTACAACCTACGAGCAGTACTTC.

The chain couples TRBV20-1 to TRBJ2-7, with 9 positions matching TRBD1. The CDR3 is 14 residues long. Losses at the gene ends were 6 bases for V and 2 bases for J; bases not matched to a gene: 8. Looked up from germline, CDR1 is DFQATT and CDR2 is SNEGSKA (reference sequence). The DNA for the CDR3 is TGCAGTGCCCTGACGGACAGGGGCCCCTACGAGCAGTACTTC. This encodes CSALTDRGPYEQYF.

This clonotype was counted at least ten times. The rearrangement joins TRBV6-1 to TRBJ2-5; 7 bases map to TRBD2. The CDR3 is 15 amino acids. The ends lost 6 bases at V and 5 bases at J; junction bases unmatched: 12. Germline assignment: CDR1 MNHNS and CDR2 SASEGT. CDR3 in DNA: TGTGCCAGCAGGCGGCAGGGAGGGGATGGGGAGACCCAGTACTTC. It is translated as CASRRQGGDGETQYF.

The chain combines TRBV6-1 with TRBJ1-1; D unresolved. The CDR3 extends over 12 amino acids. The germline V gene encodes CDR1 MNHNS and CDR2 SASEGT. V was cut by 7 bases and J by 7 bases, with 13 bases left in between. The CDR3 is CASTSHTNEAFF. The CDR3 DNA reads TGTGCCAGCACCTCCCACACCAATGAAGCTTTCTTT.

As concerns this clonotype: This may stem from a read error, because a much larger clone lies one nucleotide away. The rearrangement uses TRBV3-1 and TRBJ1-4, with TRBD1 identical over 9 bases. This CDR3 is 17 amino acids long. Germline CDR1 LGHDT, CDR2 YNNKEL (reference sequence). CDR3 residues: CACSHLYRGRTNEKLFF. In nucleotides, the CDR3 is TGTGCCTGCAGCCATTTGTACAGGGGGCGAACTAATGAAAAACTGTTTTTT.

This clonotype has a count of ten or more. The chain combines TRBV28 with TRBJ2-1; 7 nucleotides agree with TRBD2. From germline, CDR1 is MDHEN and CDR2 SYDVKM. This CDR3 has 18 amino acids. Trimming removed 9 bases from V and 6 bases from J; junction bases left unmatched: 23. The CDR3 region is CASKPPISGGGRGNEQFF. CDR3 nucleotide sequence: TGTGCCAGTAAGCCACCAATATCGGGCGGGGGACGGGGCAATGAGCAGTTCTTC.

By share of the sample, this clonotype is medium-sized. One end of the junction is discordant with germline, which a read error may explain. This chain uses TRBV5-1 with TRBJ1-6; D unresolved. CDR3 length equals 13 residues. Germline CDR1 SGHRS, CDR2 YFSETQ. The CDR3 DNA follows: TGTGCCAGCAGCTTGGAGGGTGTCCGTCCCCTCCACTTT. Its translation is CASSLEGVRPLHF.

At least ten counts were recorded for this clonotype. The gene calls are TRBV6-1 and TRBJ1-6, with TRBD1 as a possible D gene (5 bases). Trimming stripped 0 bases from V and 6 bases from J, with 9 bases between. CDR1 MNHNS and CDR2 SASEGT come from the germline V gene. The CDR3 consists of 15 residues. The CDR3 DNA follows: TGTGCCAGCAGTGAAGCGCCCCAGGGTAATTCACCCCTCCACTTT. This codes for CASSEAPQGNSPLHF.

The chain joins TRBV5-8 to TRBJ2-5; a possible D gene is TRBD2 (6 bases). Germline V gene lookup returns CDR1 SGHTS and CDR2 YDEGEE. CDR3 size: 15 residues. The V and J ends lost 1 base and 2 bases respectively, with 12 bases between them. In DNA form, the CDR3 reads TGTGCCAGCAGCTTGCTAGCGAGCTATCAAGAGACCCAGTACTTC. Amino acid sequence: CASSLLASYQETQYF.

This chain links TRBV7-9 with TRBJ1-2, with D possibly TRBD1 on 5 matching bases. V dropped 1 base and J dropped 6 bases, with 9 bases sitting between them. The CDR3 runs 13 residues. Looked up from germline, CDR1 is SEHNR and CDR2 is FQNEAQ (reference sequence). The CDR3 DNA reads TGTGCCAGCAGCTTAGGAGCAGGGAATGGCTACACCTTC. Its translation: CASSLGAGNGYTF.

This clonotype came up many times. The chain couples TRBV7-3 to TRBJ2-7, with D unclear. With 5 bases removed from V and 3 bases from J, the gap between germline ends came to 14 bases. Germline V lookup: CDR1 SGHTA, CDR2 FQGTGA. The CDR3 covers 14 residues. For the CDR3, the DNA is TGTGCCAGCAGCGACCCACCTTTCAGCTACGAGCAGTACTTC. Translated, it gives CASSDPPFSYEQYF.

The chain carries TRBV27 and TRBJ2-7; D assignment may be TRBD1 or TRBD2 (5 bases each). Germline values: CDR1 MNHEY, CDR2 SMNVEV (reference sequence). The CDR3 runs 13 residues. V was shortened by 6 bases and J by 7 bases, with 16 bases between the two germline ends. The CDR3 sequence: CASRAGAGGEQYF. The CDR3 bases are TGTGCCAGCAGGGCCGGGGCTGGGGGAGAGCAGTACTTC.

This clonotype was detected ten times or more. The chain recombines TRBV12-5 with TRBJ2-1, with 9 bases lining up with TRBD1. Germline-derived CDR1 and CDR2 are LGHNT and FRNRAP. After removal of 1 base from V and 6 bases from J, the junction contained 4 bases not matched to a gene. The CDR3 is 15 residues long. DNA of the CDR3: TGTGCTAGTGGTTTGGGGACAGGGGCTTTCAATGAGCAGTTCTTC. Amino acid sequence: CASGLGTGAFNEQFF. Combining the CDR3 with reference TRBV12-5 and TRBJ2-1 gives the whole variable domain DARVTQTPRHKVTEMGQEVTMRCQPILGHNTVFWYRQTMMQGLELLAYFRNRAPLDDSGMPKDRFSAEMPDATLATLKIQPSEPRDSAVYFCASGLGTGAFNEQFFGPGTRLTVL.

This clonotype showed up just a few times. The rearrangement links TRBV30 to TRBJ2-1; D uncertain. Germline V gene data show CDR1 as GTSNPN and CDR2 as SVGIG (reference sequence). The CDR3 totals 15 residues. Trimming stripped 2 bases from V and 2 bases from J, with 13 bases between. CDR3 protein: CAWSLGRSPYNEQFF. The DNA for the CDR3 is TGTGCCTGGAGTCTGGGCAGGTCCCCCTACAATGAGCAGTTCTTC.

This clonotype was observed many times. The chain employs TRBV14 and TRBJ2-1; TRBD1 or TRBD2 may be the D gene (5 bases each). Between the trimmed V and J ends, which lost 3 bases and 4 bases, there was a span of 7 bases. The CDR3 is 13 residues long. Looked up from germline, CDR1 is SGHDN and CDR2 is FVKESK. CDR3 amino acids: CASSQGRYNEQFF. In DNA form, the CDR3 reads TGTGCCAGCAGCCAGGGACGATACAATGAGCAGTTCTTC.

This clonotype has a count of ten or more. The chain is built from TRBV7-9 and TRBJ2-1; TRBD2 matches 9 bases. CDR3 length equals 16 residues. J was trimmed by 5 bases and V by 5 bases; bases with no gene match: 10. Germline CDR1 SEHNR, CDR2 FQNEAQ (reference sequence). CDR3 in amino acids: CASSPGIAGADNEQFF. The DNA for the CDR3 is TGTGCCAGCAGCCCCGGTATAGCGGGGGCCGACAATGAGCAGTTCTTC.